This T cell receptor (beta chain) was captured by sequencing in a study of shared clonotypes between healthy human individuals. Study conclusions and caveats: Compared with clonotypes that all four donors shared, non-shared clonotypes had lower generation probabilities.

CD45RA-negative memory and CD45RA+ naive subsets were split from the CD4+ cells. Germline CDR1 and CDR2: ENHRY and SYGVKD. CDR3 length: 15 residues. The junction had 7 bases not matched to a gene; V was cut back by 3 bases and J by 4 bases. Researchers divided each subset's genomic DNA evenly across several immunoSEQ plates. The repertoire was sequenced with immunoSEQ multiplex PCR; TCRdb's copy has only in-frame clones and lacks some. The repertoire has hundreds of thousands of clones, approximately 73% of them found once; the top ten carry around 1.8%. As regards this clone: The antigen is not known.

The TCR was taken from a woman aged 30 to 39 in good health. Sample: memory CD4+ T cells sorted from blood. Subset meaning: CD45RA-negative fraction. The genes are TRBV10-3 and TRBJ2-7; 9 nucleotides line up with TRBD1. The CDR3 sequence: CAISDPGTGSYEQYF. The DNA for the CDR3 is TGTGCCATCAGTGATCCCGGGACAGGGTCGTACGAGCAGTACTTC.